This is a list of T cell receptor beta chains from one sample in a study of T cell repertoires in cytomegalovirus infection. MiXCR, run by TCRdb on the reads, gives a single entry per CDR3 protein. The repertoire consists of roughly 920,000 distinct CDR3 sequences, with around 29% occurring once and the leading ten covering 11% to 15%. Their target antigens are unknown. The sample was cultured CD8+ T cells from PBMCs, taken from culture after CMV antigen stimulation. These receptors originate from a human donor in good health (CMV status not recorded). Some clones in this sample may be carry-over from other donors' samples. Both conserved end residues are part of each CDR3. A D gene is named only where the DNA matches it firmly. The listing skips clone size in some rows; elsewhere it reads once, few, many or a size class.

>TRBV19|TRBJ2-3|NA|TRBD1
CASSAGQGPTDTQYF
TGTGCCAGTAGCGCAGGACAGGGGCCTACAGATACGCAGTATTTT
>TRBV4-1|TRBJ2-7|few|TRBD1
CASSHGQGNEQYF
TGCGCCAGCAGCCACGGACAGGGTAACGAGCAGTACTTC
>TRBV27|TRBJ1-2|NA|NA
CASSLGSARNYGYTF
TGTGCCAGCAGTTTAGGGTCAGCACGTAACTATGGCTACACCTTC
>TRBV28|TRBJ1-2|NA|TRBD1
CASSFRDSPREVYGYTF
TGTGCCAGCAGTTTCCGGGACAGCCCGAGAGAAGTCTATGGCTACACCTTC
>TRBV10-3|TRBJ1-2|NA|NA
CAISERIYGYTF
TGTGCCATCAGTGAGCGGATCTATGGCTACACCTTC
>TRBV18|TRBJ1-1|NA|NA
CASSPFGHRNTEAFF
TGTGCCAGCTCACCCTTTGGACACCGGAACACTGAAGCTTTCTTT
>TRBV12-5|TRBJ2-5|NA|TRBD2
CASGLVVRTSGPQRSQYF
TGTGCTAGTGGTTTGGTGGTTCGGACTAGCGGACCTCAGAGGTCCCAGTACTTC
>TRBV27|TRBJ2-3|NA|TRBD2
CASRAGTSTDTQYF
TGTGCCAGCAGAGCGGGGACTAGCACAGATACGCAGTATTTT
>TRBV7-6|TRBJ2-3|few|TRBD2
CASSLARGGLAGESGRDTQYF
TGTGCCAGCAGCTTAGCGCGGGGAGGACTAGCGGGGGAGTCGGGTAGAGATACGCAGTATTTT
>TRBV5-4|TRBJ2-5|NA|TRBD1
CASSWGTGGHQETQYF
TGTGCCAGCAGCTGGGGGACAGGGGGCCACCAAGAGACCCAGTACTTC
>TRBV9|TRBJ2-1|NA|NA
CASSVSERGGYNEQFF
TGTGCCAGCAGCGTTTCGGAACGGGGTGGTTACAATGAGCAGTTCTTC
>TRBV27|TRBJ2-3|few|TRBD2
CASRGSGAQEYF
TGTGCCAGCCGGGGTAGCGGGGCACAGGAGTATTTT
>TRBV12-3/TRBV12-4|TRBJ1-1|NA|TRBD1
CASSSTGVSEAFF
TGTGCCAGCAGTTCGACAGGGGTATCTGAAGCTTTCTTT
>TRBV13|TRBJ2-3|few|TRBD2
CASSPQRGGTDTQYF
TGTGCCAGCAGCCCCCAGCGGGGGGGCACAGATACGCAGTATTTT
>TRBV6-2/TRBV6-3|TRBJ1-5|few|NA
CASSPRQLGQPQHF
TGTGCCAGCAGTCCTCGACAATTAGGTCAGCCCCAGCATTTT